Here is one T cell receptor (beta chain) with its context. V gave up 0 bases and J gave up 7 bases, with 16 bases separating them. The CDR3 is 16 residues long. Germline V gene sequence: CDR1 SGHDT, CDR2 YYEEEE. Original processing notes: Estimated nucleated cell counts came from reference gene primer amplification. TCRdb keeps only in-frame clones here, not all; method: immunoSEQ multiplex PCR. V, J and clone size derive from that table, while D and trimming were established from the DNA sequence. The sample carries some 120,000 clones, 88% recorded once. These data belong to a study of blood T cell repertoires in COVID-19. Across the whole study: COVID-19 samples, acute and convalescent, were from the United States, Italy and Spain. T cells, B-cell-depleted T cells, or PBMCs supplied cDNA or gDNA.

The clonotype was recovered from a man over 45 with acute or convalescent COVID-19. The chain joins TRBV5-6 to TRBJ1-4; D might be TRBD1 (6 bases). Sequences were obtained from peripheral blood. The CDR3 DNA follows: TGTGCCAGCAGCTTGGTCCCCTCTACAGGGAGTGAAAAACTGTTTTTT. Encoded protein: CASSLVPSTGSEKLFF.